The 18 T cell receptor beta chains presented below share a single source sample, sequenced in a study of regulatory T cells in long-lasting Graves disease. Building the TCR beta libraries relied on iRepertoire HTBI primers, and CDR3 regions underwent Arm-PCR. TCRdb re-called the multiplex PCR reads with MiXCR, one entry per CDR3 protein. Here the sample spans around 460,000 distinct CDR3 sequences, roughly 23% being singletons. Time point of the sample: persistent/refractory GD, antithyroid drugs over 5 years with positive TRAb. The authors made the TCR library using RNA they extracted from PBMCs. The input for sequencing was peripheral blood mononuclear cells (PBMCs), taken when the disease was refractory, from a patient treated with antithyroid drugs. The receptors come from a female donor with Graves disease.

Of note for this clonotype: The junction does not match germline at one end; this may be a read error. V usage is TRBV15 and J usage is TRBJ2-5; D is uncertain. The CDR3 runs 14 residues. CDR1 and CDR2 from the germline V gene are LNHNV and YYDKDF (reference sequence). The CDR3 reads CASSSRQVQETQYF. CDR3 nucleotides: TGTGCCTCCAGCAGTCGTCAGGTCCAAGAGACCCAGTACTTC.

This clonotype has more than one count but fewer than ten. The chain joins TRBV27 to TRBJ2-7, with 8 nucleotides matching TRBD1. Germline V lookup: CDR1 MNHEY, CDR2 SMNVEV (reference sequence). The CDR3 is made up of 15 amino acids. Unmatched junction bases numbered 5, after V lost 0 bases and J lost 4 bases. The CDR3 here is CASSLSGQGAYEQYF. The DNA of the CDR3 is TGTGCCAGCAGTTTATCGGGCCAGGGGGCATACGAGCAGTACTTC.

This chain links TRBV6-4 with TRBJ2-2; D may be TRBD2 (6 bases). The CDR3 consists of 15 residues. V was pared by 5 bases and J by 3 bases, with 13 bases between. Germline V CDR1 and CDR2: MRHNA, SNTAGT. CDR3 coding DNA: TGTGCCAGCAGTTCGGAGGGGCCCGACACCGGGGAGCTGTTTTTT. This translates into CASSSEGPDTGELFF.

This sequence joins TRBV20-1 and TRBJ2-5; D uncertain. V lost 3 bases, J lost 2 bases, and 10 bases lay in between. The germline V gene encodes CDR1 DFQATT and CDR2 SNEGSKA (reference sequence). This CDR3 is 13 amino acids long. The CDR3 is CSARQTVQETQYF. The CDR3 DNA reads TGCAGTGCTAGGCAAACGGTACAAGAGACCCAGTACTTC.

This clonotype was seen many times. In DNA form, the CDR3 reads TGTGCCAGCAGCCCGACAGGGGGCGGCTACACCTTC. Its translation is CASSPTGGGYTF. The genes are TRBV6-1 and TRBJ1-2; 10 bases fit TRBD1. This CDR3 has 12 amino acids. The V gene's germline CDR1 is MNHNS and CDR2 SASEGT. The V gene end was trimmed by 6 bases and the J gene end by 8 bases; junction bases not matched to a gene: 3.

This clonotype appeared many times. V and J are TRBV12-3 or TRBV12-4 and TRBJ1-2; tentative D call: TRBD1 (5 bases). The V end lost 3 bases, the J end lost 8 bases, and 19 bases lay between the germline ends. The CDR3 has 15 residues. CDR3 DNA sequence: TGTGCCAGCAGTTTTAAGGGGAGGACGGCGCAGGGCTACACCTTC. Its protein product is CASSFKGRTAQGYTF.

This clonotype was seen at least ten times. The V call is TRBV7-2, the J call TRBJ1-1; D ambiguous. Per germline, CDR1 SGHTA and CDR2 FQGNSA. The CDR3 is 12 residues long. V dropped 5 bases and J dropped 7 bases, with 11 bases sitting between them. The CDR3 region has the DNA TGTGCCAGCAGCCTACCTATAGGTGAAGCTTTCTTT. The encoded protein is CASSLPIGEAFF.

This clonotype was seen only a few times. The gene calls are TRBV7-9 and TRBJ2-5; TRBD1 is a possible D gene (6 bases). The CDR3 has 13 amino acids. V dropped 5 bases and J dropped 4 bases, with 11 bases sitting between them. The germline gives CDR1 SEHNR, CDR2 FQNEAQ (reference sequence). CDR3: CASSVTGRETQYF. The CDR3 DNA reads TGTGCCAGCAGCGTAACAGGGAGAGAGACCCAGTACTTC.

This clonotype was counted many times. This chain uses TRBV5-1 with TRBJ1-1, with D perhaps TRBD1 (5 bases). The germline V and J ends were trimmed by 4 bases and 1 base, with 17 bases remaining between them. From germline, CDR1 is SGHRS and CDR2 YFSETQ. The CDR3 covers 16 residues. CDR3 in DNA: TGCGCCAGCAGCCTGGAGGGTTTAGGGACGAACACTGAAGCTTTCTTT. Translated: CASSLEGLGTNTEAFF.

This clonotype was seen a handful of times. The chain has TRBV3-1 and TRBJ1-2; no reliable D call. This CDR3 has 13 amino acids. V lost 0 bases to trimming and J lost 2 bases, with 4 bases between them. Germline V lookup: CDR1 LGHDT, CDR2 YNNKEL (reference sequence). In DNA, the CDR3 is TGTGCCAGCAGCCAAGAGACCAACTATGGCTACACCTTC. It codes for CASSQETNYGYTF.

V and J are TRBV29-1 and TRBJ2-3; 11 bases agree with TRBD2. The CDR3 has 18 amino acids. Germline trimming cut 6 bases from V and 0 bases from J; bases unmatched to any gene: 14. CDR1 is SQVTM, CDR2 ANQGSEA, per germline. The CDR3 sequence is CSVTSGTFGGPSTDTQYF. The CDR3 DNA reads as TGCAGCGTGACTAGCGGGACCTTCGGAGGGCCTAGCACAGATACGCAGTATTTT.

The V call is TRBV3-1, the J call TRBJ1-6; D gene unclear. The CDR3 totals 16 residues. V was shortened by 5 bases and J by 0 bases, with 11 bases between the two germline ends. Germline values: CDR1 LGHDT, CDR2 YNNKEL (reference sequence). CDR3 loop: CASSSTQDSYNSPLHF. CDR3 coding DNA: TGTGCCAGCAGCTCAACACAAGACTCCTATAATTCACCCCTCCACTTT. Drawing the rest from reference TRBV3-1 and TRBJ1-6, the complete variable domain is DTAVSQTPKYLVTQMGNDKSIKCEQNLGHDTMYWYKQDSKKFLKIMFSYNNKELIINETVPNRFSPKSPDKAHLNLHINSLELGDSAVYFCASSSTQDSYNSPLHFGNGTRLTVT.

Turning to this clonotype: Given a much more abundant clone one base away, this may be a read error. The chain couples TRBV2 to TRBJ2-7; perhaps TRBD2 as D (6 bases). Germline-derived CDR1 and CDR2 are SNHLY and FYNNEI. CDR3 size: 11 residues. V was pared by 7 bases and J by 12 bases, with 16 bases between. DNA for the CDR3: TGTGCCAGCACCGGGGAGGCACTGAGGTACTTC. It encodes CASTGEALRYF.

This clonotype came up a few times. A read error is likely, as this CDR3 ends without the conserved phenylalanine or tryptophan. The V call is TRBV30, the J call TRBJ1-1; D possibly corresponds to TRBD1 (6 bases). V lost 0 bases to trimming and J lost 4 bases, with 9 bases between them. CDR3 length: 13 residues. CDR1 is GTSNPN and CDR2 is SVGIG in the germline V gene (reference sequence). DNA for the CDR3: TGTGCCTGGAGTGTACAGGGAAGCACTGAAGCTTTCCTT. Translation gives CAWSVQGSTEAFL.

This clonotype showed up many times. This chain joins TRBV28 and TRBJ2-6; the D call may be TRBD1 or TRBD2 (5 bases each). V was trimmed by 5 bases and J by 2 bases, leaving 7 bases between them. The CDR3 runs to 14 residues. Germline CDR1 is MDHEN and CDR2 is SYDVKM. CDR3 nucleotides: TGTGCCAGCAGTCGGGACCCTGGGGCCAACGTCCTGACTTTC. Its protein product is CASSRDPGANVLTF.

The chain's CDR3 is CASSLLARGQETQYF. CDR3 DNA: TGTGCCAGCAGCTTATTGGCACGTGGGCAAGAGACCCAGTACTTC. This sequence joins TRBV5-6 and TRBJ2-5; D gene uncertain. V was clipped by 2 bases and J by 2 bases, with 13 bases between them. This CDR3 region has 15 residues. The germline V gene encodes CDR1 SGHDT and CDR2 YYEEEE.

With respect to this clonotype: Without the conserved terminal phenylalanine or tryptophan, this CDR3 likely stems from a read error. The chain uses TRBV7-3 and TRBJ2-7, with 8 bases lining up with TRBD1. The CDR3 is 16 amino acids. V was clipped by 5 bases and J by 0 bases; unmatched bases: 9. Per the germline V gene, CDR1 is SGHTA and CDR2 is FQGTGA. CDR3 DNA: TGTGCCAGCAGCGGGACCGGGACAGGAGGCTCCTACGAGCAGTACCTC. Residues: CASSGTGTGGSYEQYL.

This clonotype has a handful of counts. DNA for the CDR3: TGCAGCGTCCCCCGGACAGTATCTAACTATGGCTACACCTTC. This translates into CSVPRTVSNYGYTF. V gene TRBV29-1 combines with J gene TRBJ1-2; tentatively, D is TRBD1 (6 bases). The CDR3 is 14 residues long. V lost 6 bases, J lost 0 bases, and 14 bases lay in between. In germline, CDR1 is SQVTM, CDR2 ANQGSEA.